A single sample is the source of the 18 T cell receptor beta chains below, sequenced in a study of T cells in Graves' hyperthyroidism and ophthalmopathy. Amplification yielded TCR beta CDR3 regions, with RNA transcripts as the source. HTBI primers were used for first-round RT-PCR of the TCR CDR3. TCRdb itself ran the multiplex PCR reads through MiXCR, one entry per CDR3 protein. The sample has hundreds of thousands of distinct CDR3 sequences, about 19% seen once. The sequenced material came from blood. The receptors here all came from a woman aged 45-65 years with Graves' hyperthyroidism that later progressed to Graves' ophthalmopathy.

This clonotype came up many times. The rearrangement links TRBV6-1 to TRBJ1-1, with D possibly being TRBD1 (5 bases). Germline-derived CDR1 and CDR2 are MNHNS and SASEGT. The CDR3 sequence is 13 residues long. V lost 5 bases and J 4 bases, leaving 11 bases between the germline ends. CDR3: CASSHRDFTEAFF. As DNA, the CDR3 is TGTGCCAGCAGTCACCGGGACTTCACTGAAGCTTTCTTT.

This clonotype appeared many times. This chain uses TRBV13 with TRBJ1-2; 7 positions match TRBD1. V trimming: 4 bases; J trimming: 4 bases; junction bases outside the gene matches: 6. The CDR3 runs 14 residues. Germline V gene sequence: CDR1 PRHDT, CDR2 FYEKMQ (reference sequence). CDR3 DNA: TGTGCCAGCAGCTACGCACAGGGGATCTATGGCTACACCTTC. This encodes CASSYAQGIYGYTF.

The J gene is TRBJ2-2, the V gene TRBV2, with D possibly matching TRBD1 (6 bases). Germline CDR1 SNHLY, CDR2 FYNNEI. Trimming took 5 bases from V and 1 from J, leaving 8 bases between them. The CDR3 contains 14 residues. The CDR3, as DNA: TGTGCCAGCAGTAAGGACAGGAACACCGGGGAGCTGTTTTTT. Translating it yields CASSKDRNTGELFF.

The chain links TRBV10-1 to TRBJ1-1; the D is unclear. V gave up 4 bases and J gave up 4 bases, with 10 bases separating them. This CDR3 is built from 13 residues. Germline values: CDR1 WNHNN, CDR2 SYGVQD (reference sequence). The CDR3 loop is CASSGTMGTEAFF. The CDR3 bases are TGCGCCAGCAGTGGGACGATGGGCACTGAAGCTTTCTTT.

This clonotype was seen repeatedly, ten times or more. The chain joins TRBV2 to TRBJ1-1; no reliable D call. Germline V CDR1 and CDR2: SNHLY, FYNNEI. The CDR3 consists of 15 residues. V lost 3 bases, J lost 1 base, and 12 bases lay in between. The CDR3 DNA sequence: TGTGCCAGCAGTGATACGGTTGTGCGGAACACTGAAGCTTTCTTT. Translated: CASSDTVVRNTEAFF.

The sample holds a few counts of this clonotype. The chain's CDR3 is CASRGTSPTGELFF. As DNA, the CDR3 is TGTGCCAGCAGGGGGACTAGTCCCACCGGGGAGCTGTTTTTT. The chain couples TRBV12-3 or TRBV12-4 to TRBJ2-2, with 8 bases matching TRBD2. V was clipped by 6 bases and J by 4 bases; unmatched bases: 4. The CDR3 length is 14 residues.

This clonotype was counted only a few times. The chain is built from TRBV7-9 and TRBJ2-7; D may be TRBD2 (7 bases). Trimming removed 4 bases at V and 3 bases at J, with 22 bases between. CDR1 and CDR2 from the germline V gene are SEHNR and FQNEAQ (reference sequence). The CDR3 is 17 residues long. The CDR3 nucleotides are TGTGCCAGCAGCTCCTGGGGGGGGCCTACCGTTCTCTACGAGCAGTACTTC. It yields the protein CASSSWGGPTVLYEQYF. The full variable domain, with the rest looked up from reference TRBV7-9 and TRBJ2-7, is DTGVSQNPRHKITKRGQNVTFRCDPISEHNRLYWYRQTLGQGPEFLTYFQNEAQLEKSRLLSDRFSAERPKGSFSTLEIQRTEQGDSAMYLCASSSWGGPTVLYEQYFGPGTRLTVT.

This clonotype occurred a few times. The CDR3 DNA sequence: TGTGCCAGCAGCTTCCCGGGACGCCTTGATAAGTATGGCTACACCTTC. Translated: CASSFPGRLDKYGYTF. This chain links TRBV7-9 with TRBJ1-2, with TRBD1 as a possible D gene (5 bases). The germline V gene has CDR1 SEHNR and CDR2 FQNEAQ (reference sequence). Trimming took off 3 bases at V and 5 bases at J, with 19 bases between the two ends. The CDR3 is 16 residues long. Drawing the rest from reference TRBV7-9 and TRBJ1-2, the complete variable domain is DTGVSQNPRHKITKRGQNVTFRCDPISEHNRLYWYRQTLGQGPEFLTYFQNEAQLEKSRLLSDRFSAERPKGSFSTLEIQRTEQGDSAMYLCASSFPGRLDKYGYTFGSGTRLTVV.

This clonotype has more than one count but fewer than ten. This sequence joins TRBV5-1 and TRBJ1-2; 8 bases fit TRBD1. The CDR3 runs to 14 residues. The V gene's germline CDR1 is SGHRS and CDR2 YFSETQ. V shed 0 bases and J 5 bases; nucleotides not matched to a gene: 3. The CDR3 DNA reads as TGCGCCAGCAGCTTGGCAGGGGGCCAATATGGCTACACCTTC. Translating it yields CASSLAGGQYGYTF.

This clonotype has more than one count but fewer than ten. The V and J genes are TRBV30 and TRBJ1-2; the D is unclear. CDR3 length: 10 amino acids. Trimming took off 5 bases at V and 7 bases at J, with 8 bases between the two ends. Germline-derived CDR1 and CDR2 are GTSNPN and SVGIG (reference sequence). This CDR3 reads CAWRTFGYTF. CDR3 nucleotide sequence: TGTGCCTGGCGGACGTTTGGCTACACCTTC.

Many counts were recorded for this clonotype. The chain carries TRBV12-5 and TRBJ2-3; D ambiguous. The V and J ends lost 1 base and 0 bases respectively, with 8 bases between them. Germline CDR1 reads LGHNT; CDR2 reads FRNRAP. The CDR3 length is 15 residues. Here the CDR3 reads CASGLDSPSTDTQYF. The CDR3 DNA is TGTGCTAGTGGTTTGGACAGTCCTAGCACAGATACGCAGTATTTT. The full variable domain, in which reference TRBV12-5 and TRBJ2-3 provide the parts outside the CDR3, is DARVTQTPRHKVTEMGQEVTMRCQPILGHNTVFWYRQTMMQGLELLAYFRNRAPLDDSGMPKDRFSAEMPDATLATLKIQPSEPRDSAVYFCASGLDSPSTDTQYFGPGTRLTVL.

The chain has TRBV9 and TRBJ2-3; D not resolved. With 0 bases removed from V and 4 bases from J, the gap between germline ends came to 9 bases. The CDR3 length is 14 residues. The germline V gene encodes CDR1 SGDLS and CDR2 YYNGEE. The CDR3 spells CASSVGVVADTQYF. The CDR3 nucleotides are TGTGCCAGCAGCGTAGGGGTCGTCGCAGATACGCAGTATTTT.

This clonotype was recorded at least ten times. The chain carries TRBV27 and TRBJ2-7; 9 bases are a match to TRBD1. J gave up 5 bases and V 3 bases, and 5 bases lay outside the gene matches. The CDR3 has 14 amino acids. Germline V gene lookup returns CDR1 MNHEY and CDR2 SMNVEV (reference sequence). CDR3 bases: TGTGCCAGCAGTTTCGGGACAGGGAGAAACGAGCAGTACTTC. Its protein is CASSFGTGRNEQYF.

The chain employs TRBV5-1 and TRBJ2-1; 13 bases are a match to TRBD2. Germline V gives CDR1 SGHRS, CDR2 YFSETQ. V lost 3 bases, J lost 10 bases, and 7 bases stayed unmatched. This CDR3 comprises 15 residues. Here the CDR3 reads CASSWTSGGSREQFF. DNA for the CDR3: TGCGCCAGCAGCTGGACTAGCGGGGGCTCTAGGGAGCAGTTCTTC.

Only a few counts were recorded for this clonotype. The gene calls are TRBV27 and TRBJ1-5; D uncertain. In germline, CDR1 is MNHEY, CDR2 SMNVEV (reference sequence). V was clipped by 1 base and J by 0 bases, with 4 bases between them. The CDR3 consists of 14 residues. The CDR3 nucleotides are TGTGCCAGCAGTTTATACGGTAGCAATCAGCCCCAGCATTTT. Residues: CASSLYGSNQPQHF.

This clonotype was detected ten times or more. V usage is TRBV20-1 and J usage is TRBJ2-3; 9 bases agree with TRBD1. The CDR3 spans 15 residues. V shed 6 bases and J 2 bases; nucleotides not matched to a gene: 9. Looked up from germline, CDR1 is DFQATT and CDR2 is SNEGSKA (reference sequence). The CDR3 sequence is CSANSGQGATDTQYF. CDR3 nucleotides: TGCAGTGCAAACTCGGGACAGGGTGCCACAGATACGCAGTATTTT.

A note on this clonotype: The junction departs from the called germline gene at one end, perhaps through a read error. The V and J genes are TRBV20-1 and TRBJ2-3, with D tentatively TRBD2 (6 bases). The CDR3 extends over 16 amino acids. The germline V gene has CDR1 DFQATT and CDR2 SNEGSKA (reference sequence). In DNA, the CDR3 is TGCAATGCTCGAAACCCGAGGGCTAGCGCCACAGATACGCAGTATTTT. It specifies CNARNPRASATDTQYF.

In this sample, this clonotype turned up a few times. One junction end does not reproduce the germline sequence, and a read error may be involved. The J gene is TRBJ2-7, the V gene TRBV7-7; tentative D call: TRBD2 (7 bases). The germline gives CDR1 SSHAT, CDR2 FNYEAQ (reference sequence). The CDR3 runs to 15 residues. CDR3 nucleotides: TGTGCTAGCAGCTTAGGGAGGGGGGGTCACAACGAGCAGTACTTC. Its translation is CASSLGRGGHNEQYF. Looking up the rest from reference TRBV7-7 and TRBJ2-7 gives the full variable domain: GAGVSQSPRYKVTKRGQDVTLRCDPISSHATLYWYQQALGQGPEFLTYFNYEAQPDKSGLPSDRFSAERPEGSISTLTIQRTEQRDSAMYRCASSLGRGGHNEQYFGPGTRLTVT.